This is a list of T cell receptor beta chains from one sample in a study of shared clonotypes between healthy human individuals. Sequencing was performed with immunoSEQ multiplex PCR; in TCRdb, only in-frame clones are kept and a portion is missing. The sample lists 2 million to 3 million clones, under 95% occurring once. Sequenced: naive CD4+ T cells from PBMCs. These receptors were obtained from a young man in good health. Some clones in this sample may be carry-over from other donors' samples. CDR3s include the opening cysteine and the closing phenylalanine or tryptophan. D genes are given only for firm matches. Size values are once, few and many counts, or a class for expanded clones, and some rows have none.

>.|.|TRBV5-1|TRBJ1-3
CASSLVPQALPLSGNTIYF
TGCGCCAGCAGCTTGGTTCCCCAGGCCCTGCCTCTCTCTGGAAACACCATATATTTT
>.|.|TRBV29-1|TRBJ1-5
CSVMTGSNQPQHF
TGCAGCGTTATGACAGGCTCCAATCAGCCCCAGCATTTT
>.|.|TRBV5-1|TRBJ1-2
CASSPDSVNYGYTF
TGCGCCAGCAGCCCGGACAGTGTTAACTATGGCTACACCTTC
>.|.|TRBV5-1|TRBJ2-5
CASSADSTQETQYF
TGCGCCAGCAGCGCAGACTCCACCCAAGAGACCCAGTACTTC
>.|.|TRBV11-2|TRBJ2-7
CASSFRSYEQYF
TGTGCCAGCAGCTTCCGATCCTACGAGCAGTACTTC
>.|TRBD1|TRBV7-2|TRBJ2-1
CASSSRQGASYNEQFF
TGTGCCAGCAGCTCCAGACAGGGGGCCTCCTACAATGAGCAGTTCTTC
>.|TRBD2|TRBV6-1|TRBJ2-1
CASSGGLAVYNEQFF
TGTGCCAGCAGTGGAGGACTAGCCGTCTACAATGAGCAGTTCTTC
>.|.|TRBV6-5|TRBJ2-3
CASSYSSSGNTDTQYF
TGTGCCAGCAGTTACAGTAGTAGCGGAAACACAGATACGCAGTATTTT
>.|TRBD2|TRBV7-3|TRBJ2-7
CASSSRAGAEQYF
TGTGCCAGCAGCTCACGAGCGGGGGCCGAGCAGTACTTC
>.|.|TRBV20-1|TRBJ2-7
CSARSDEQYF
TGCAGTGCTAGATCTGACGAGCAGTACTTC
>once|TRBD2|TRBV28|TRBJ2-5
CASSPGGEHQETQYF
TGTGCCAGCAGTCCTGGGGGGGAACACCAAGAGACCCAGTACTTC
>.|.|TRBV12-5|TRBJ1-1
CASGLWGSTEAFF
TGTGCTAGTGGTTTGTGGGGGAGCACTGAAGCTTTCTTT
>.|.|TRBV2|TRBJ2-3
CASTQADTQYF
TGTGCCAGCACCCAAGCTGATACGCAGTATTTT
>.|.|TRBV2|TRBJ1-4
CASSEAHGGAGEKLFF
TGTGCCAGCAGTGAAGCGCATGGGGGCGCAGGAGAAAAACTGTTTTTT
>.|.|TRBV28|TRBJ1-4
CASSFPGRLTNEKLFF
TGTGCCAGCAGTTTTCCGGGGAGGCTGACTAATGAAAAACTGTTTTTT
>.|.|TRBV6-1|TRBJ1-2
CASSEYVSGYTF
TGTGCCAGCAGTGAATACGTGAGCGGCTACACCTTC
>.|TRBD2|TRBV7-2|TRBJ2-1
CASSVGRAYAYNEQFF
TGTGCCAGCAGCGTCGGGAGGGCCTATGCCTACAATGAGCAGTTCTTC
>.|TRBD1|TRBV9|TRBJ2-3
CASSRTGTDTQYF
TGTGCCAGCAGCCGGACAGGGACAGATACGCAGTATTTT
>.|.|TRBV9|TRBJ2-1
CASSVMGSSEQFF
TGTGCCAGCAGCGTAATGGGCTCCAGTGAGCAGTTCTTC
>once|TRBD1|TRBV5-1|TRBJ1-3
CASSFSGTGGFSGNTIYF
TGCGCCAGCAGCTTCTCCGGGACAGGGGGGTTCTCTGGAAACACCATATATTTT
>.|.|TRBV15|TRBJ2-7
CATSRDPSDEQYF
TGTGCCACCAGCAGAGATCCATCGGACGAGCAGTACTTC
>once|.|TRBV6-5|TRBJ2-3
CASSYSRDTQYF
TGTGCCAGCAGTTACTCTCGCGATACGCAGTATTTT
>.|TRBD1|TRBV28|TRBJ1-1
CASSSAVLTGDTEAFF
TGTGCCAGCAGTTCCGCCGTTCTGACAGGGGACACTGAAGCTTTCTTT
>.|.|TRBV28|TRBJ1-5
CATTPIEATSNQPQHF
TGTGCCACCACCCCAATTGAGGCGACCTCCAATCAGCCCCAGCATTTT
>.|.|TRBV15|TRBJ2-3
CATSRDLGGRGTDTQYF
TGTGCCACCAGCAGAGATCTGGGGGGCCGGGGCACAGATACGCAGTATTTT
>.|.|TRBV27|TRBJ1-4
CASSLWLGTNEKLFF
TGTGCCAGCAGTTTATGGCTGGGTACTAATGAAAAACTGTTTTTT
>.|.|TRBV5-4|TRBJ1-4
CASSADEAQTNEKLFF
TGTGCCAGCAGCGCCGACGAGGCGCAAACTAATGAAAAACTGTTTTTT
>.|.|TRBV5-1|TRBJ1-5
CASSLEGLGQPQHF
TGCGCCAGCAGCTTGGAAGGTCTTGGTCAGCCCCAGCATTTT
>.|.|TRBV6-5|TRBJ1-3
CASSYGGPGNTIYF
TGTGCCAGCAGTTACGGGGGTCCTGGGAACACCATATATTTT
>.|.|TRBV29-1|TRBJ2-2
CSVTSKTGLTGELFF
TGCAGCGTGACCTCCAAGACAGGCTTAACCGGGGAGCTGTTTTTT
>.|.|TRBV19|TRBJ1-5
CASSTPGVWIQPQHF
TGTGCCAGTAGTACCCCGGGTGTGTGGATTCAGCCCCAGCATTTT
>.|TRBD1|TRBV2|TRBJ2-5
CASRDYTGGSETQYF
TGTGCCAGCAGGGACTACACAGGGGGCAGTGAGACCCAGTACTTC
>.|TRBD2|TRBV27|TRBJ2-2
CASSLTSGRYNTGELFF
TGTGCCAGCAGTTTAACTAGCGGGAGATATAACACCGGGGAGCTGTTTTTT
>.|.|TRBV9|TRBJ1-1
CASSVGSVGDTEAFF
TGTGCCAGCAGCGTAGGGTCCGTTGGGGACACTGAAGCTTTCTTT
>.|.|TRBV5-6|TRBJ2-2
CASSVRGTGELFF
TGTGCCAGCAGTGTTAGAGGCACCGGGGAGCTGTTTTTT
>.|.|TRBV19|TRBJ2-1
CASSIFNEQFF
TGTGCCAGTAGTATCTTTAATGAGCAGTTCTTC
>.|.|TRBV28|TRBJ2-3
CASSLSRGGSDTQYF
TGTGCCAGCAGTTTATCCAGGGGTGGCTCAGATACGCAGTATTTT
>.|.|TRBV5-1|TRBJ1-5
CASSHKNSNQPQHF
TGCGCCAGCAGCCACAAGAATAGCAATCAGCCCCAGCATTTT
>.|.|TRBV23-1|TRBJ2-7
CAFRLNQFYEQYF
TGCGCCTTTCGCCTCAATCAATTTTACGAGCAGTACTTC
>once|TRBD1|TRBV28|TRBJ2-7
CASSFYRGSLEQYF
TGTGCCAGCAGTTTTTACAGGGGCTCTCTCGAGCAGTACTTC
>.|.|TRBV28|TRBJ2-1
CASSQSTPLYNEQFF
TGTGCCAGCAGTCAATCGACACCCCTATACAATGAGCAGTTCTTC